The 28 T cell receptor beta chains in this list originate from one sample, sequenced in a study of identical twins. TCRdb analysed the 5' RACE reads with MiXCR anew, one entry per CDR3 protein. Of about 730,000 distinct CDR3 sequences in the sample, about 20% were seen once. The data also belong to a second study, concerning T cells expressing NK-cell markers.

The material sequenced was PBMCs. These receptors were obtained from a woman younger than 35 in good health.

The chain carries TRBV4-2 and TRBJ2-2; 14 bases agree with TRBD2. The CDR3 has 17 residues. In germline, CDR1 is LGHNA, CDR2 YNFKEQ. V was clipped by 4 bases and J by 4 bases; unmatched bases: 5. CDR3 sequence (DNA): TGTGCCAGCAGCCGATACGGACTAGCGGGGGGCACCGGGGAGCTGTTTTTT. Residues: CASSRYGLAGGTGELFF.

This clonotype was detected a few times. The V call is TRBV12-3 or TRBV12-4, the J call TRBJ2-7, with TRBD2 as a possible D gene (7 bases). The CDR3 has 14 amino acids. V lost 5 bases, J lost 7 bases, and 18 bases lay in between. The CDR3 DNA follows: TGTGCCAGCAGTAATCGGGGGGCGGGTCGAGAGCAGTACTTC. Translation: CASSNRGAGREQYF.

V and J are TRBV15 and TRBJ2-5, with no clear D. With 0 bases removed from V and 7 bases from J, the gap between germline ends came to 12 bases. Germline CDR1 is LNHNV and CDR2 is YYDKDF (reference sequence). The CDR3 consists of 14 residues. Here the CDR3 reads CATSREARTPTQYF. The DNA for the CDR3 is TGTGCCACCAGCAGAGAGGCTCGAACTCCGACCCAGTACTTC.

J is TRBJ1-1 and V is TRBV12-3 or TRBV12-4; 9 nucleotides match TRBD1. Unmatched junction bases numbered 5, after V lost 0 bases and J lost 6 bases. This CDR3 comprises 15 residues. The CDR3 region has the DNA TGTGCCAGCAGTTTAGCGGCGGGGACAGGGTCTGAAGCTTTCTTT. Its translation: CASSLAAGTGSEAFF.

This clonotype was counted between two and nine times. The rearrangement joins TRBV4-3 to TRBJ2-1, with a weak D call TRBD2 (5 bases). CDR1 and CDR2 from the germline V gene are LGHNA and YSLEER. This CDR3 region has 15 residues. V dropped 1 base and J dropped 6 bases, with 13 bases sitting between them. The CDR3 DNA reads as TGCGCCAGCAGCCAAGGGCTAGCTCCGGGCAATGAGCAGTTCTTC. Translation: CASSQGLAPGNEQFF.

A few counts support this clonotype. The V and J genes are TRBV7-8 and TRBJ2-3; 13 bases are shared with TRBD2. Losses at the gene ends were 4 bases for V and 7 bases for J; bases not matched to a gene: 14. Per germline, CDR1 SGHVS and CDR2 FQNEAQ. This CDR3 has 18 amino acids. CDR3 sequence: CASSSTIPGTSGEYTQYF. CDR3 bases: TGTGCCAGCAGCTCAACGATACCCGGGACTAGCGGGGAATATACGCAGTATTTT.

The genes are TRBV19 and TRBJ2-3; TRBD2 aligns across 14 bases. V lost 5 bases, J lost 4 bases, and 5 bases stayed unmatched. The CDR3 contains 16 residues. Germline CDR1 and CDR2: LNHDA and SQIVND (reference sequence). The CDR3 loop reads CASSSLTSGGADTQYF. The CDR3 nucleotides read TGTGCCAGTAGTTCGCTGACTAGCGGGGGGGCAGATACGCAGTATTTT.

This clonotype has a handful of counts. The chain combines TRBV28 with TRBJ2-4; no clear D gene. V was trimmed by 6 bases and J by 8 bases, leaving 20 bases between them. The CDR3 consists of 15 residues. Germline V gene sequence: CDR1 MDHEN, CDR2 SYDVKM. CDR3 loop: CASSHKRKGRDIQYF. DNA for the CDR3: TGTGCCAGCAGCCATAAGAGGAAGGGAAGAGACATTCAGTACTTC.

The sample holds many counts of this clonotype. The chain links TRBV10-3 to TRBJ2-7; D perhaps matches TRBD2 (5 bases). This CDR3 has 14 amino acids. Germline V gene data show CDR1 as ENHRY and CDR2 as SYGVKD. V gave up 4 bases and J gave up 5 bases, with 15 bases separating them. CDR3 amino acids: CAISGQLGMDEQYF. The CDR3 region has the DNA TGTGCCATCAGTGGGCAACTAGGTATGGACGAGCAGTACTTC.

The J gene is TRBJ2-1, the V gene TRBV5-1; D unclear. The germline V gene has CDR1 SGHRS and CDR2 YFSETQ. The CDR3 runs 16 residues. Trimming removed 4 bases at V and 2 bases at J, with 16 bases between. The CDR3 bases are TGCGCCAGCAGCCAGAACCTCCCTGGGACCTACAATGAGCAGTTCTTC. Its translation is CASSQNLPGTYNEQFF.

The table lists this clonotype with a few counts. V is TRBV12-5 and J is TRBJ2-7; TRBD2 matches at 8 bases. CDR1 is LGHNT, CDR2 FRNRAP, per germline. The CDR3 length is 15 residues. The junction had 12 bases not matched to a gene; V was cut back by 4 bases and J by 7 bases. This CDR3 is CASGSGPGTREEQYF. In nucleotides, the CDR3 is TGTGCTAGTGGTTCGGGCCCCGGGACTAGGGAAGAGCAGTACTTC.

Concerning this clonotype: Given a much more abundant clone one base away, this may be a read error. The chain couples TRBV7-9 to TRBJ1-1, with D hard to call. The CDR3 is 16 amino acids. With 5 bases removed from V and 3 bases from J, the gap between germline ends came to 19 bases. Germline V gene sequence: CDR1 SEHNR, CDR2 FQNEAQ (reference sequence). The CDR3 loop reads CASSHLITPRDTEAFF. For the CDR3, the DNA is TGTGCCAGCAGCCACCTTATAACACCGAGGGACACTGAAGCTTTCTTT.

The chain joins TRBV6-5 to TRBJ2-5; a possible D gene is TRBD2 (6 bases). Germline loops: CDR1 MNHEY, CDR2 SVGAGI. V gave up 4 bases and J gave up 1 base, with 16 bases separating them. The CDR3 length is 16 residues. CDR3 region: CASSSIAELIQETQYF. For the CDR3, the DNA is TGTGCCAGCAGTTCTATAGCGGAGTTAATCCAAGAGACCCAGTACTTC.

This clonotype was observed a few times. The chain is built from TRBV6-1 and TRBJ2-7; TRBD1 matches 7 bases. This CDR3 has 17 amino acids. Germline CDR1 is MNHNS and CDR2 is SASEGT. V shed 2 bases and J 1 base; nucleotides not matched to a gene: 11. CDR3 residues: CASSEFFAGGRSYEQYF. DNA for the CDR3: TGTGCCAGCAGTGAATTTTTCGCAGGGGGACGTTCCTACGAGCAGTACTTC.

The CDR3, as DNA: TGTGCCATCAGTGAAGGTAGCGGGAGGGGCGAGCAGTACTTC. Protein sequence: CAISEGSGRGEQYF. The chain has TRBV10-3 and TRBJ2-7; 11 nucleotides agree with TRBD2. With 3 bases clipped from V and 6 bases from J, the junction kept 4 bases outside the gene matches. CDR3 length equals 14 residues. The germline V gene has CDR1 ENHRY and CDR2 SYGVKD.

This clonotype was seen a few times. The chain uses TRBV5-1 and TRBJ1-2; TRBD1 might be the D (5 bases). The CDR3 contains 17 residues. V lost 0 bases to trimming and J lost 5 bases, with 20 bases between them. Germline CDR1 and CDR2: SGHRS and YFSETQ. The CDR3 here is CASSLVRGSDSQYGYTF. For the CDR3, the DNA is TGCGCCAGCAGCTTGGTTCGGGGGTCGGATTCTCAATATGGCTACACCTTC.

The CDR3 reads CASRNARTGWSEQYF. CDR3 DNA: TGCGCCAGCAGAAACGCAAGGACAGGGTGGTCCGAGCAGTACTTC. The rearrangement uses TRBV5-1 and TRBJ2-7; TRBD1 agrees at 8 bases. J gave up 6 bases and V 5 bases, and 13 bases lay outside the gene matches. CDR1 is SGHRS, CDR2 YFSETQ, per germline. This CDR3 is built from 15 residues.

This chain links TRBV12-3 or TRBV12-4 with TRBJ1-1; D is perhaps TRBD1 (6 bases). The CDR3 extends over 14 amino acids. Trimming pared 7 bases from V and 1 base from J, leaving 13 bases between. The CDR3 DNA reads TGTGCCAGCACCGGGGGCGGCAGGAACACTGAAGCTTTCTTT. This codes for CASTGGGRNTEAFF.

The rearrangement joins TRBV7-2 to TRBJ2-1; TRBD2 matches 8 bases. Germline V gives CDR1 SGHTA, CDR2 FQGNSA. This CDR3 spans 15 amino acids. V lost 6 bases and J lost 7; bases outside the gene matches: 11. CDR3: CASSQAGTRGNEQFF. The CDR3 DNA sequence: TGTGCCAGCAGTCAAGCCGGGACTAGGGGGAATGAGCAGTTCTTC.

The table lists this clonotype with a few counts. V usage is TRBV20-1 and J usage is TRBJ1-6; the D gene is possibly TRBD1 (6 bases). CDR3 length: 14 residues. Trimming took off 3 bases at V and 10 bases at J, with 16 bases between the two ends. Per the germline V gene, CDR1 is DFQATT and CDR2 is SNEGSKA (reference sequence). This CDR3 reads CSASVGGRASPLHF. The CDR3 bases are TGCAGTGCTAGCGTGGGGGGGCGAGCGTCACCCCTCCACTTT.

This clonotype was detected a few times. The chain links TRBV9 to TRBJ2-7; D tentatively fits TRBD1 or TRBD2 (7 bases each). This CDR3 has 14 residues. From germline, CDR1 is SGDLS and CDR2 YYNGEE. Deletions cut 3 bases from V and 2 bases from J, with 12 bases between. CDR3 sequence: CASSGEGAAYEQYF. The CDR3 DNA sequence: TGTGCCAGCAGCGGGGAGGGGGCTGCCTACGAGCAGTACTTC. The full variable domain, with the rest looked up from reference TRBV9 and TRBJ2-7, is DSGVTQTPKHLITATGQRVTLRCSPRSGDLSVYWYQQSLDQGLQFLIQYYNGEERAKGNILERFSAQQFPDLHSELNLSSLELGDSALYFCASSGEGAAYEQYFGPGTRLTVT.

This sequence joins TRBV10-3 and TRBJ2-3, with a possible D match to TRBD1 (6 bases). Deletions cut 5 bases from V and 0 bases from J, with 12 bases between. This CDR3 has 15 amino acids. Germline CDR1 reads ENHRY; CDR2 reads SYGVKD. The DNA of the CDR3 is TGTGCCATCAGTAACAGGGATCCTAGCACAGATACGCAGTATTTT. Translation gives CAISNRDPSTDTQYF.

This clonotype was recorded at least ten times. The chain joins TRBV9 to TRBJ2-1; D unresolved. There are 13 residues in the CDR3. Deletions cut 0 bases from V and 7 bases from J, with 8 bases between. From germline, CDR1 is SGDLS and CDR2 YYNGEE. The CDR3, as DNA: TGTGCCAGCAGCGTAGGTTGGAGTAATGAGCAGTTCTTC. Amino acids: CASSVGWSNEQFF.

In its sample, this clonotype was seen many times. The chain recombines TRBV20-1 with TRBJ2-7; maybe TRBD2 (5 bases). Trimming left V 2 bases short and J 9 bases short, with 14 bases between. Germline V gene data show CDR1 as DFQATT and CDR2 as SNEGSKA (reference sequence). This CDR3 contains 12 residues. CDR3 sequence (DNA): TGCAGTGCTAGATTCAAAAGAGGGAGGCAGTACTTC. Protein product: CSARFKRGRQYF.

In nucleotides, the CDR3 is TGCAGCGTTGAAGTGATGGCAGGGTCCTACAATGAGCAGTTCTTC. It encodes CSVEVMAGSYNEQFF. V and J are TRBV29-1 and TRBJ2-1; a possible D gene is TRBD1 (5 bases). V was cut by 1 base and J by 1 base, with 11 bases left in between. Germline values: CDR1 SQVTM, CDR2 ANQGSEA. This CDR3 has 15 residues.

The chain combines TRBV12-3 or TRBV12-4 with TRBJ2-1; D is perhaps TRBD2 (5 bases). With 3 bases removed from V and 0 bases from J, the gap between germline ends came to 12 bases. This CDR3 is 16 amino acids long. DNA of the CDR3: TGTGCCAGCAGTTTGGGCGGGCACACCTCCTACAATGAGCAGTTCTTC. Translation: CASSLGGHTSYNEQFF.

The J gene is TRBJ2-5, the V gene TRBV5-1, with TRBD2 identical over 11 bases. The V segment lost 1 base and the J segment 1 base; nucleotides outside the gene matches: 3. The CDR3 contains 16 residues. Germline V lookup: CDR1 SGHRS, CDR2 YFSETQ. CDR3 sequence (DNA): TGCGCCAGCAGCTTGACTAGCGGGAGTGCCCAAGAGACCCAGTACTTC. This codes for CASSLTSGSAQETQYF.

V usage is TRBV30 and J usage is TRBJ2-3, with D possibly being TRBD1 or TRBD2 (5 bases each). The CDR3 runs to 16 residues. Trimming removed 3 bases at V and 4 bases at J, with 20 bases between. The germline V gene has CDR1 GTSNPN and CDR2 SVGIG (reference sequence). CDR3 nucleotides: TGTGCCTGGAGGGGGACGACTGCCTACCCGGCAGATACGCAGTATTTT. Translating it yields CAWRGTTAYPADTQYF.